These 23 T cell receptor beta chains came from one sample sequenced in a study of long-term antiretroviral therapy in people with HIV. Investigators performed immunoSEQ version v3.0 at survey level. Sequencing was performed with immunoSEQ multiplex PCR; in TCRdb, only in-frame clones are kept and a portion is missing. This sample yields approximately 35,000 clones, of which roughly 79% are seen a single time; approximately 8.4% belongs to the top ten. The sequencing here drew on unsorted PBMCs, taken 3.1 years after starting antiretroviral therapy. Receptor source: a woman aged 45-65 years with HIV.

The chain has TRBV6-5 and TRBJ1-1; perhaps TRBD1 as D (6 bases). V was cut by 5 bases and J by 1 base, with 14 bases left in between. Germline V CDR1 and CDR2: MNHEY, SVGAGI. The CDR3 runs to 15 residues. The CDR3 spells CASSPDRRPNTEAFF. The CDR3 DNA follows: TGTGCCAGCAGTCCCGACAGGCGTCCGAACACTGAAGCTTTCTTT.

The genes are TRBV7-2 and TRBJ2-2, with D maybe TRBD2 (6 bases). CDR3 size: 18 residues. In germline, CDR1 is SGHTA, CDR2 FQGNSA. Deletions cut 0 bases from V and 1 base from J, with 15 bases between. The CDR3 sequence is CASSLAALGGVNTGELFF. CDR3 in DNA: TGTGCCAGCAGCTTAGCGGCTCTGGGCGGGGTGAACACCGGGGAGCTGTTTTTT.

The chain uses TRBV9 and TRBJ1-2; D unresolved. The V gene lost 4 bases and the J gene lost 4 bases, with 14 bases spanning the gap. The germline CDR1 and CDR2 sequences are SGDLS and YYNGEE. CDR3 size: 14 residues. The chain's CDR3 is CASSYGEERYGYTF. The CDR3 DNA reads TGTGCCAGCAGCTACGGGGAGGAACGCTATGGCTACACCTTC.

The chain recombines TRBV2 with TRBJ2-3; D gene unclear. The germline V gene has CDR1 SNHLY and CDR2 FYNNEI. The V end was cut by 8 bases, the J end by 5 bases, with 17 bases between. This CDR3 spans 14 amino acids. The CDR3 DNA reads as TGTGCCAGCGGTGCGAGTGGCTTTCGAGATACGCAGTATTTT. Translated, it gives CASGASGFRDTQYF.

The chain couples TRBV11-2 to TRBJ2-7; no reliable D call. The CDR3 has 12 residues. The V end lost 1 base, the J end lost 4 bases, and 5 bases lay between the germline ends. CDR1 and CDR2 from the germline V gene are SGHAT and FQNNGV. The CDR3 loop reads CASSLVKYEQYF. Written as DNA, the CDR3 is TGTGCCAGCAGCTTAGTCAAGTACGAGCAGTACTTC.

The chain has TRBV9 and TRBJ2-5; a possible D gene is TRBD1 (5 bases). CDR3 length: 11 amino acids. Looked up from germline, CDR1 is SGDLS and CDR2 is YYNGEE. Trimming removed 3 bases at V and 5 bases at J, with 5 bases between. CDR3 loop: CASSAGETQYF. As DNA, the CDR3 is TGTGCCAGCAGCGCAGGGGAGACCCAGTACTTC.

This clone occurred once. The V gene is TRBV5-6, the J gene TRBJ2-5, with TRBD2 matching over 10 bases. CDR3 length equals 16 residues. Looked up from germline, CDR1 is SGHDT and CDR2 is YYEEEE. Losses at the gene ends were 1 base for V and 5 bases for J; bases not matched to a gene: 8. The CDR3 here is CASSLLSGGALETQYF. CDR3 nucleotides: TGTGCCAGCAGCTTGTTAAGCGGGGGGGCGCTGGAGACCCAGTACTTC.

V and J are TRBV11-2 and TRBJ1-2; TRBD1 is a possible D gene (6 bases). Trimming cost V 1 base and J 0 bases, with 12 bases left between them. CDR3 size: 16 residues. In germline, CDR1 is SGHAT, CDR2 FQNNGV. The CDR3 DNA reads as TGTGCCAGCAGCTTAGGTCAGGGGAATTCTAACTATGGCTACACCTTC. Translation gives CASSLGQGNSNYGYTF.

This chain links TRBV5-1 with TRBJ2-1, with 8 bases matching TRBD1. Germline assignment: CDR1 SGHRS and CDR2 YFSETQ. The J segment lost 5 bases and the V segment lost 4 bases, leaving 8 bases of the junction unmatched. The CDR3 is 15 amino acids. CDR3 sequence (DNA): TGCGCCAGCAGCGGGACGGGACAGGACGACAATGAGCAGTTCTTC. This encodes CASSGTGQDDNEQFF.

The rearrangement links TRBV19 to TRBJ1-2, with D maybe TRBD1 (5 bases). V lost 5 bases to trimming and J lost 4 bases, with 8 bases between them. The CDR3 totals 12 residues. Germline V CDR1 and CDR2: LNHDA, SQIVND (reference sequence). The CDR3 reads CASSGATYGYTF. CDR3 sequence (DNA): TGTGCCAGTAGTGGGGCCACCTATGGCTACACCTTC.

The rearrangement links TRBV6-6 to TRBJ2-7; no definite D call. The CDR3 covers 14 residues. Trimming shortened V by 2 bases and J by 0 bases, and 8 bases separated the two germline ends. Germline V CDR1 and CDR2: MNHNY, SVGAGI (reference sequence). CDR3 sequence (DNA): TGTGCCAGCAGTTACGGTCAGGCCTCCTACGAGCAGTACGTC. Translated, it gives CASSYGQASYEQYV.

V is TRBV25-1 and J is TRBJ1-2; D is perhaps TRBD1 (6 bases). Germline V gene lookup returns CDR1 MGHDK and CDR2 SYGVNS. The CDR3 extends over 14 amino acids. Trimming removed 0 bases from V and 8 bases from J, with 13 bases in between. The CDR3 DNA reads TGTGCCAGCAGTGAATATACAGGGCCAGGGGGCTACACCTTC. Translated, it gives CASSEYTGPGGYTF.

The chain links TRBV5-1 to TRBJ2-1; 10 positions match TRBD2. The CDR3 has 17 residues. Germline V gives CDR1 SGHRS, CDR2 YFSETQ. V lost 6 bases, J lost 7 bases, and 16 bases stayed unmatched. CDR3 DNA sequence: TGCGCCAGCACCGCCTCGGCTAGCGGGGGACTCTTTAATGAGCAGTTCTTC. Protein sequence: CASTASASGGLFNEQFF.

In nucleotides, the CDR3 is TGTGCCACCCAGGGACCGACAACAGAGCAGTACGTC. The encoded protein is CATQGPTTEQYV. The chain uses TRBV10-3 and TRBJ2-7; TRBD1 or TRBD2 may be the D gene (5 bases each). CDR1 is ENHRY and CDR2 is SYGVKD in the germline V gene. This CDR3 spans 12 amino acids. The V and J ends lost 10 bases and 7 bases respectively, with 17 bases between them.

The chain combines TRBV5-1 with TRBJ2-5, with D unresolved. Germline CDR1 is SGHRS and CDR2 is YFSETQ. The CDR3 length is 14 residues. The V end was cut by 0 bases, the J end by 2 bases, with 8 bases between. The CDR3: CASSLGQLQETQYF. CDR3 DNA sequence: TGCGCCAGCAGCTTGGGTCAGCTTCAAGAGACCCAGTACTTC.

The V call is TRBV7-7, the J call TRBJ2-5; 12 bases fit TRBD2. The CDR3 has 16 residues. Germline CDR1 is SSHAT and CDR2 is FNYEAQ (reference sequence). V dropped 1 base and J dropped 6; count of bases not matched to a gene: 6. The chain's CDR3 is CASSLETSGGSQTQYF. The CDR3 DNA follows: TGTGCCAGCAGCTTAGAAACTAGCGGGGGGTCCCAGACCCAGTACTTC.

The rearrangement joins TRBV6-5 to TRBJ2-3, with D possibly being TRBD1 (5 bases). Germline CDR1 MNHEY, CDR2 SVGAGI. With 6 bases removed from V and 1 base from J, the gap between germline ends came to 11 bases. The CDR3 is 14 amino acids. Here the CDR3 reads CASRTLGGTDTQYF. CDR3 DNA: TGTGCCAGCAGAACGTTAGGGGGCACAGATACGCAGTATTTT.

In its sample, this clone was seen once. The chain links TRBV5-1 to TRBJ2-7; possibly TRBD1 for D (6 bases). The CDR3 runs 15 residues. The germline V and J ends were trimmed by 0 bases and 6 bases, with 16 bases remaining between them. The germline gives CDR1 SGHRS, CDR2 YFSETQ. The CDR3 spells CASSLARQDPLEQYF. The CDR3 DNA reads TGCGCCAGCAGCTTGGCTAGACAGGACCCACTCGAGCAGTACTTC.

This rearrangement joins TRBV19 to TRBJ2-1; a possible D gene is TRBD2 (6 bases). The V and J ends lost 7 bases and 8 bases respectively, with 21 bases between them. This CDR3 region has 15 residues. The germline gives CDR1 LNHDA, CDR2 SQIVND (reference sequence). CDR3 residues: CASTVGRRGIDEQFF. The CDR3 bases are TGTGCCAGTACGGTTGGTAGGCGGGGTATAGATGAGCAGTTCTTC.

V and J are TRBV2 and TRBJ1-2; no definite D call. The CDR3 runs to 12 residues. Trimming cost V 8 bases and J 5 bases, with 12 bases left between them. Germline loops: CDR1 SNHLY, CDR2 FYNNEI. CDR3 protein: CASVGWDYGYTF. The CDR3 DNA reads TGTGCCAGCGTAGGGTGGGATTATGGCTACACCTTC.

This chain uses TRBV9 with TRBJ2-5; 9 nucleotides line up with TRBD2. This CDR3 is built from 19 residues. Germline trimming cut 0 bases from V and 1 base from J; bases unmatched to any gene: 13. Germline CDR1 SGDLS, CDR2 YYNGEE. CDR3 coding DNA: TGTGCCAGCAGCGTAGGCCGGACGCGGGGGGGAAGAACCCAAGAGACCCAGTACTTC. Protein product: CASSVGRTRGGRTQETQYF.

CDR3 in DNA: TGTGCCAGCAGCCTCACTAGCACCGGGGAGCTGTTTTTT. Protein: CASSLTSTGELFF. This chain joins TRBV7-9 and TRBJ2-2; perhaps TRBD2 as D (5 bases). From germline, CDR1 is SEHNR and CDR2 FQNEAQ (reference sequence). Between the trimmed V and J ends, which lost 5 bases and 4 bases, there was a span of 8 bases. The CDR3 sequence is 13 residues long.

The chain has TRBV5-4 and TRBJ2-3, with a tentative D call TRBD2 (7 bases). This CDR3 is 14 amino acids long. Trimming took off 4 bases at V and 2 bases at J, with 11 bases between the two ends. Looked up from germline, CDR1 is SGHNT and CDR2 is YYREEE (reference sequence). CDR3 sequence reads: CASSARGATDTQYF. CDR3 coding DNA: TGTGCCAGCAGCGCACGGGGGGCCACAGATACGCAGTATTTT.